This T cell receptor (beta chain) was captured in a study of CD8 T cells in ankylosing spondylitis. General study points: Disease-linked clones bore a CD8+ phenotype, appearing relatively rarely in peripheral blood. Reportedly, matched ankylosing spondylitis synovial fluid was significantly enriched for disease-linked clones. Some of the motif variants had earlier been found in reactive arthritis patients' fluid and blood.

At least ten counts were recorded for this clonotype. The antigen remains undetermined. MiXCR was run by TCRdb on the 5' RACE reads, yielding one entry per CDR3 protein. The sample lists fewer than 50,000 distinct CDR3 sequences, approximately 9.9% occurring once. The ends were cut back, 0 bases at V and 0 bases at J, with 3 bases in the middle. Per the germline V gene, CDR1 is LNHNV and CDR2 is YYDKDF (reference sequence). This CDR3 contains 14 residues. Sequenced material: blood, either unsorted or a sorted T cell fraction (not recorded which). The J gene is TRBJ2-4, the V gene TRBV15; the D is unclear. The receptor's source is a male donor with ankylosing spondylitis or in good health (not recorded which). DNA of the CDR3: TGTGCCACCAGCAGAGATCTAGCCAAAAACATTCAGTACTTC. Protein product: CATSRDLAKNIQYF.